A single sample gave rise to the 20 T cell receptor beta chains below, sequenced in a study of neurological immune-mediated disorders. A single record per CDR3 protein comes from TCRdb applying MiXCR to the 5' RACE reads. The sample holds roughly 60,000 distinct CDR3 sequences, 8.5% to 10% seen once. Specified time point: longitudinal time-point 2. Sequencing used PBMCs. Receptors originate from a man aged 30 to 39 in good health.

In its sample, this clonotype was seen many times. The chain carries TRBV5-1 and TRBJ2-5; D perhaps matches TRBD1 (6 bases). V was cut by 4 bases and J by 4 bases, with 14 bases left in between. The length of the CDR3 is 14 residues. The V gene's germline CDR1 is SGHRS and CDR2 YFSETQ. CDR3 amino acids: CASSVTGFRETQYF. The CDR3, as DNA: TGCGCCAGCAGCGTCACAGGGTTTAGAGAGACCCAGTACTTC.

This clonotype was detected ten times or more. The chain recombines TRBV6-4 with TRBJ2-4; 9 bases align to TRBD2. The V and J ends lost 6 bases and 6 bases, in that order; junction bases with no gene match: 9. The CDR3 is 15 residues long. Germline assignment: CDR1 MRHNA and CDR2 SNTAGT. The CDR3 loop reads CASSAIAGAGNIQYF. CDR3 nucleotide sequence: TGTGCCAGCAGCGCCATAGCGGGAGCTGGAAACATTCAGTACTTC.

This clonotype was detected many times. This chain joins TRBV5-1 and TRBJ2-1; 10 bases agree with TRBD2. The germline V gene encodes CDR1 SGHRS and CDR2 YFSETQ. Trimming at V came to 0 bases and at J to 6 bases, leaving 9 bases not matched to a gene. The CDR3 has 17 residues. CDR3 in DNA: TGCGCCAGCAGCTTGGGGCTAGCGGGAGAGAGGGGCAATGAGCAGTTCTTC. This translates into CASSLGLAGERGNEQFF.

This clonotype was observed at least ten times. The chain recombines TRBV30 with TRBJ2-5, with TRBD1 identical over 9 bases. Germline lookup yields CDR1 GTSNPN and CDR2 SVGIG (reference sequence). V gave up 3 bases and J gave up 5 bases; unmatched junction bases: 7. This CDR3 contains 14 residues. This chain's CDR3 is CAWSPGTGRETQYF. The CDR3 bases are TGTGCCTGGAGCCCAGGGACAGGGAGGGAGACCCAGTACTTC.

This clonotype has only one observation. The V gene is TRBV6-6, the J gene TRBJ1-5; 7 bases align to TRBD1. The CDR3 length is 16 residues. With V trimmed by 6 bases and J by 3 bases, 11 bases remained unmatched. Germline V gives CDR1 MNHNY, CDR2 SVGAGI (reference sequence). The CDR3 reads CASSSSGQTLNQPQHF. The DNA for the CDR3 is TGTGCCAGCAGCTCCTCGGGACAGACCCTCAATCAGCCCCAGCATTTT.

This clonotype was seen many times. The chain has TRBV5-1 and TRBJ2-1; D ambiguous. Germline V gene lookup returns CDR1 SGHRS and CDR2 YFSETQ. CDR3 length: 14 residues. V lost 0 bases and J 6 bases, leaving 10 bases between the germline ends. The CDR3 DNA reads as TGCGCCAGCAGCTTGGGGCTTCCTTCCAATGAGCAGTTCTTC. This codes for CASSLGLPSNEQFF.

This clonotype has at least ten counts. The chain combines TRBV20-1 with TRBJ2-7; D remains unclear. The V end was cut by 6 bases, the J end by 5 bases, with 11 bases between. Germline V gene lookup returns CDR1 DFQATT and CDR2 SNEGSKA (reference sequence). The CDR3 covers 11 residues. The CDR3 spells CSAQRSHEQYF. CDR3 nucleotides: TGCAGTGCCCAACGGTCCCACGAGCAGTACTTC.

The genes are TRBV29-1 and TRBJ2-4; no definite D call. The CDR3 sequence is 12 residues long. Germline lookup yields CDR1 SQVTM and CDR2 ANQGSEA. V was clipped by 3 bases and J by 9 bases, with 12 bases between them. CDR3 protein: CSVEDVGGIQYF. As DNA, the CDR3 is TGCAGCGTTGAGGATGTTGGCGGCATTCAGTACTTC.

This clonotype occurred many times. The chain is built from TRBV6-6 and TRBJ1-1, with D uncertain. CDR3 size: 13 residues. V was trimmed by 8 bases and J by 1 base, leaving 11 bases between them. From germline, CDR1 is MNHNY and CDR2 SVGAGI (reference sequence). The CDR3 here is CASGDTGNTEAFF. CDR3 coding DNA: TGTGCCAGCGGAGACACCGGGAACACTGAAGCTTTCTTT.

Many counts were recorded for this clonotype. This chain links TRBV20-1 with TRBJ2-1; 7 bases match TRBD2. The CDR3 has 13 amino acids. The V gene end was trimmed by 1 base and the J gene end by 9 bases; junction bases not matched to a gene: 6. Germline V gene sequence: CDR1 DFQATT, CDR2 SNEGSKA (reference sequence). The CDR3 loop reads CSARVAGESEQFF. CDR3 nucleotide sequence: TGCAGTGCTAGAGTTGCGGGAGAGAGTGAGCAGTTCTTC.

This clonotype showed up many times. V gene TRBV29-1 combines with J gene TRBJ2-7, with TRBD2 identical over 11 bases. Germline trimming cut 6 bases from V and 3 bases from J; bases unmatched to any gene: 7. Germline V gene sequence: CDR1 SQVTM, CDR2 ANQGSEA. This CDR3 spans 14 amino acids. CDR3 nucleotides: TGCAGCGTAAGAGGGACTAGCGGCGTCTACGAGCAGTACTTC. Protein product: CSVRGTSGVYEQYF.

This clonotype has a count of ten or more. This chain uses TRBV7-3 with TRBJ2-5; possible D gene TRBD1, 6 bases. Germline loops: CDR1 SGHTA, CDR2 FQGTGA. V was trimmed by 5 bases and J by 1 base, leaving 14 bases between them. There are 15 residues in the CDR3. The CDR3: CASSEQGVGQETQYF. Written as DNA, the CDR3 is TGTGCCAGCAGCGAACAGGGTGTAGGCCAAGAGACCCAGTACTTC.

This clonotype is medium-sized. The genes are TRBV7-6 and TRBJ2-1; the D gene is possibly TRBD2 (5 bases). Germline values: CDR1 SGHVS, CDR2 FNYEAQ. V dropped 1 base and J dropped 5 bases, with 12 bases sitting between them. This CDR3 region has 15 residues. For the CDR3, the DNA is TGTGCCAGCAGCTTAGGGTCGGGATATAACAATGAGCAGTTCTTC. Its translation: CASSLGSGYNNEQFF.

This clonotype was picked up many times. This rearrangement joins TRBV27 to TRBJ2-3; unclear D gene. The CDR3 is 12 residues long. V shed 6 bases and J shed 2 bases, with 6 bases lying between them. In germline, CDR1 is MNHEY, CDR2 SMNVEV (reference sequence). CDR3 bases: TGTGCCAGCAGCCAAACCACAGATACGCAGTATTTT. It yields the protein CASSQTTDTQYF.

This clonotype was seen repeatedly, ten times or more. The rearrangement uses TRBV6-5 and TRBJ2-1; D is possibly TRBD2 (6 bases). V was pared by 1 base and J by 0 bases, with 7 bases between. This CDR3 region has 15 residues. The germline CDR1 and CDR2 sequences are MNHEY and SVGAGI. CDR3 nucleotide sequence: TGTGCCAGCAGTTACTACGGGAGCTCCTACAATGAGCAGTTCTTC. As protein: CASSYYGSSYNEQFF.

This clonotype appeared a few times. The chain joins TRBV28 to TRBJ2-1; D perhaps matches TRBD1 (6 bases). Germline CDR1 and CDR2: MDHEN and SYDVKM. V was pared by 7 bases and J by 5 bases, with 24 bases between. The CDR3 spans 17 residues. The CDR3 DNA reads as TGTGCCAGCATCACTCGACCGGGACACGGACCGGACAATGAGCAGTTCTTC. Encoded protein: CASITRPGHGPDNEQFF.

Many counts were recorded for this clonotype. The CDR3 sequence is CSASGRRTSGISTDTQYF. CDR3 nucleotide sequence: TGCAGTGCTAGCGGACGCAGGACTAGCGGGATTAGCACAGATACGCAGTATTTT. The J gene is TRBJ2-3, the V gene TRBV20-1, with TRBD2 matching 12 bases. Germline CDR1 is DFQATT and CDR2 is SNEGSKA (reference sequence). The V gene end was trimmed by 3 bases and the J gene end by 0 bases; junction bases not matched to a gene: 10. The CDR3 length is 18 residues.

This clonotype has ten or more counts. The chain carries TRBV20-1 and TRBJ1-2; D is perhaps TRBD1 (6 bases). This CDR3 region has 14 residues. From germline, CDR1 is DFQATT and CDR2 SNEGSKA (reference sequence). V was pared by 2 bases and J by 5 bases, with 15 bases between. The CDR3: CSARLRQANYGYTF. CDR3 nucleotide sequence: TGCAGTGCTAGACTCAGACAGGCCAATTATGGCTACACCTTC.

This clonotype was seen repeatedly, ten times or more. This chain joins TRBV20-1 and TRBJ2-2; the match to TRBD2 covers 10 bases. Germline CDR1 is DFQATT and CDR2 is SNEGSKA (reference sequence). The length of the CDR3 is 18 residues. Trimming took 1 base from V and 2 from J; bases not matched to a gene: 10. CDR3 region: CSARVRLTSGVNTGELFF. CDR3 nucleotide sequence: TGCAGTGCTAGAGTCCGATTAACTAGCGGGGTTAACACCGGGGAGCTGTTTTTT.

This clonotype was seen at least ten times. The V call is TRBV2, the J call TRBJ2-5; 8 bases fit TRBD1. V shed 6 bases and J 5 bases; nucleotides not matched to a gene: 11. The CDR3 length is 15 residues. Germline values: CDR1 SNHLY, CDR2 FYNNEI. This CDR3 reads CASRAGQVVGETQYF. For the CDR3, the DNA is TGTGCCAGCAGGGCGGGACAGGTTGTGGGGGAGACCCAGTACTTC.